These 14 T cell receptor beta chains were all obtained from the same sample, sequenced in a study of breast tumors, draining lymph nodes, adjacent tissues. TCRdb processed the multiplex PCR reads anew with MiXCR; each CDR3 protein has one entry. The data hold fewer than 250,000 distinct CDR3 sequences, with roughly 30% observed a single time. Samples came from axillary lymph nodes draining the breast cancer. Sequencing was carried out using axillary lymph node tissue. The receptors were gathered from a female donor with breast cancer. Some clones in this sample may be carry-over from other donors' samples.

This clonotype has only a few counts. The chain employs TRBV18 and TRBJ2-3; D is perhaps TRBD2 (6 bases). The CDR3 covers 16 residues. Germline loops: CDR1 KGHSH, CDR2 LQKENI. The germline V and J ends were trimmed by 0 bases and 2 bases, with 12 bases remaining between them. CDR3 protein: CASSPPTGEDTDTQYF. The CDR3 coding sequence is TGTGCCAGCTCACCACCGACCGGGGAGGACACAGATACGCAGTATTTT.

This clonotype is a singleton in its sample. The conserved phenylalanine or tryptophan is not found at the CDR3 terminus, so this likely reflects a read error. The DNA is omitted, as the CDR3 cannot be located on it reliably, and the CDR3 follows TCRdb's listing. The chain employs TRBV2 and TRBJ2-3; no check of the table's D call, TRBD1, against the DNA was made. Germline V gene sequence: CDR1 SNHLY, CDR2 FYNNEI. Ends included, the CDR3 has 10 residues. The CDR3 is CASTRRSGAV.

This clonotype was seen just once. A read error may explain this, as a much larger clone is one base away. The rearrangement links TRBV6-1 to TRBJ2-2; 8 positions agree with TRBD2. Looked up from germline, CDR1 is MNHNS and CDR2 is SASEGT. The CDR3 loop spans 15 amino acids. V dropped 8 bases and J dropped 1; count of bases not matched to a gene: 6. CDR3 residues: CASSRGGMNTGELFF. Here the CDR3 DNA reads TGTGCCAGCTCACGCGGGGGGATGAACACCGGGGAGCTGTTTTTT.

This clonotype was observed at least ten times. This chain joins TRBV5-6 and TRBJ2-2; either TRBD1 or TRBD2 may fit D (5 bases each). This CDR3 has 15 amino acids. V was shortened by 4 bases and J by 5 bases, with 15 bases between the two germline ends. The germline CDR1 and CDR2 sequences are SGHDT and YYEEEE. CDR3 nucleotides: TGTGCCAGCAGCCGGGGACGAGCGAGGACCGGGGAGCTGTTTTTT. Translation gives CASSRGRARTGELFF.

This clonotype appeared many times. This chain uses TRBV20-1 with TRBJ2-3; 10 bases are a match to TRBD1. CDR3 length: 15 amino acids. Trimming at V came to 5 bases and at J to 5 bases, leaving 10 bases not matched to a gene. From germline, CDR1 is DFQATT and CDR2 SNEGSKA (reference sequence). For the CDR3, the DNA is TGCAGTGCTGGACATAGACAGGGGGCGGAAGATACGCAGTATTTT. This encodes CSAGHRQGAEDTQYF.

This clonotype came up many times. This chain connects TRBV18 to TRBJ2-7, with a weak D call TRBD1 (5 bases). The CDR3 runs 14 residues. Trimming took off 4 bases at V and 4 bases at J, with 14 bases between the two ends. CDR1 KGHSH and CDR2 LQKENI come from the germline V gene. The CDR3 DNA reads TGTGCCAGCTCACGTGTGGAAGGGGCATACGAGCAGTACTTC. Protein product: CASSRVEGAYEQYF.

This clonotype was found many times. The rearrangement uses TRBV4-1 and TRBJ2-7, with TRBD1 identical over 8 bases. V was pared by 0 bases and J by 0 bases, with 19 bases of the junction left unmatched. Looked up from germline, CDR1 is MGHRA and CDR2 is YSYEKL. The CDR3 sequence is 21 residues long. This CDR3 reads CASSQEGSRRGPGGVSYEQYF. The CDR3, as DNA: TGCGCCAGCAGCCAAGAGGGAAGCCGCAGGGGGCCAGGCGGGGTCTCCTACGAGCAGTACTTC.

This clonotype was picked up a small number of times. It may be a read error: a sequence one base away is much more abundant. This chain uses TRBV20-1 with TRBJ1-2; possible D gene TRBD1, 6 bases. Germline-derived CDR1 and CDR2 are DFQATT and SNEGSKA (reference sequence). The CDR3 has 14 residues. The CDR3 coding sequence is TGCAGTGGGAGAGGAGGGGGTAGGGGAAGTGGCCACACCTTC. Translation gives CSGRGGGRGSGHTF.

In its sample, this clonotype was seen many times. Written as DNA, the CDR3 is TGCAGTGCTGGCACTAGCGGAGATAAGACAACCCAGTACTTC. Residues: CSAGTSGDKTTQYF. The rearrangement joins TRBV20-1 to TRBJ2-5, with 8 bases aligning to TRBD2. Germline trimming cut 5 bases from V and 8 bases from J; bases unmatched to any gene: 13. Germline CDR1 DFQATT, CDR2 SNEGSKA (reference sequence). This CDR3 is 14 amino acids long.

Many counts were recorded for this clonotype. V gene TRBV15 combines with J gene TRBJ2-6, with D unclear. Germline assignment: CDR1 LNHNV and CDR2 YYDKDF (reference sequence). V lost 0 bases and J 0 bases, leaving 9 bases between the germline ends. The CDR3 has 17 amino acids. CDR3 protein: CATSRDLPSSGANVLTF. DNA for the CDR3: TGTGCCACCAGCAGAGATCTCCCCTCCTCTGGGGCCAACGTCCTGACTTTC.

This clonotype was counted at least ten times. V usage is TRBV11-1 and J usage is TRBJ2-1; 10 bases line up with TRBD2. V dropped 5 bases and J dropped 10; count of bases not matched to a gene: 14. This CDR3 region has 16 residues. CDR1 SGHAT and CDR2 FQDESV come from the germline V gene (reference sequence). The DNA for the CDR3 is TGTGCCAGCAGCCGGGGGGCTAGCGGGAGAATGGAAGAGCAGTTCTTC. Translation: CASSRGASGRMEEQFF.

This clonotype was observed at least ten times. The CDR3 DNA follows: TGTGCCAGCAGTGCGGGACATTCCTTCTACGAGCAGTACTTC. It encodes CASSAGHSFYEQYF. V gene TRBV2 combines with J gene TRBJ2-7, with a tentative D call TRBD1 (6 bases). This CDR3 is 14 amino acids long. Looked up from germline, CDR1 is SNHLY and CDR2 is FYNNEI. The V gene lost 4 bases and the J gene lost 3 bases, with 13 bases spanning the gap.

This clonotype was counted ten times or more. The gene calls are TRBV3-1 and TRBJ2-5; D uncertain. The ends were cut back, 7 bases at V and 2 bases at J, with 14 bases in the middle. Germline V gene sequence: CDR1 LGHDT, CDR2 YNNKEL (reference sequence). The CDR3 loop spans 14 amino acids. CDR3 DNA: TGTGCCAGCACGCCAACGGCCAGTCAAGAGACCCAGTACTTC. It is translated as CASTPTASQETQYF.

This clonotype showed up many times. The chain uses TRBV24-1 and TRBJ2-2, with 7 bases fitting TRBD1. The J segment lost 4 bases and the V segment lost 4 bases, leaving 5 bases of the junction unmatched. The CDR3 runs to 15 residues. The germline V gene has CDR1 KGHDR and CDR2 SFDVKD. The DNA of the CDR3 is TGTGCCACCAGTGACCGCGGACAGGCCACCGGGGAGCTGTTTTTT. The encoded protein is CATSDRGQATGELFF.